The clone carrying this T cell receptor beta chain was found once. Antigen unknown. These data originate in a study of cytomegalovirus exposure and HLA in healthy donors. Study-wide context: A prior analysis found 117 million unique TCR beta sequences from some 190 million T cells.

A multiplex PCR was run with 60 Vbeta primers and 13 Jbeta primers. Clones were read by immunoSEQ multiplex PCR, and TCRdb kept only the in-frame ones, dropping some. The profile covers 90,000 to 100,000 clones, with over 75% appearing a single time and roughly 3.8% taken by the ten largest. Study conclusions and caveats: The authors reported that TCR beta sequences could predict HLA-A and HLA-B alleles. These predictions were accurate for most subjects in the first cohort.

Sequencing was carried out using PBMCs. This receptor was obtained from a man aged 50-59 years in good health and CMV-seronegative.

The CDR3: CASRNKVLETQYF. DNA for the CDR3: TGCGCCAGCAGGAACAAAGTCTTAGAGACCCAGTACTTC. The chain is built from TRBV5-1 and TRBJ2-5; D unresolved. Germline V gene lookup returns CDR1 SGHRS and CDR2 YFSETQ. The CDR3 has 13 amino acids. Trimming removed 5 bases at V and 4 bases at J, with 12 bases between.